These T cell receptor beta chains were read from a single sample in a study of T cells in Graves' hyperthyroidism and ophthalmopathy. A single record per CDR3 protein comes from TCRdb applying MiXCR to the multiplex PCR reads. The sample includes roughly 400,000 distinct CDR3 sequences, about 25% of them seen just once. Input material: blood. The receptors were sampled from a man aged 45-65 years with Graves' hyperthyroidism. CDR3s include the opening cysteine and the closing phenylalanine or tryptophan. Fields, in order: V gene, CDR3 protein.

>TRBV24-1
CATSDRGQSYEQYF
>TRBV5-4
CASNQDRTYNEQFF
>TRBV4-1
CASSQDMRARYF
>TRBV28
CASSLVTVGDQPQHF
>TRBV12-3/TRBV12-4
CASSLNSLNTNTQYF
>TRBV11-2
CASSSVAGEGETQYF
>TRBV7-2
CASSLSRGLRSEQYF
>TRBV18
CASSPPRVGAYNEQFF
>TRBV9
CASSVGPYNEQFF
>TRBV12-3/TRBV12-4
CASSYRQGTEAFF
>TRBV20-1
CSASVDILGEQYF